This T cell receptor beta chain was profiled in a study of T cells in Graves' hyperthyroidism and ophthalmopathy. Study background: The authors collected peripheral blood at initial diagnosis, before any treatment. General study points: Expanded thyroid clonotypes (above 0.001) were mostly also found in blood.

Trimming removed 1 base from V and 10 bases from J, with 23 bases in between. There are 17 residues in the CDR3. Germline CDR1 reads LNHDA; CDR2 reads SQIVND (reference sequence). Regions amplified from RNA transcripts were the TCR beta CDR3 regions. The HTBI primer set served for first-round RT-PCR of the TCR CDR3. In TCRdb, the multiplex PCR reads were re-called with MiXCR into one record per CDR3 protein. The sample has 550,000 to 650,000 distinct CDR3 sequences, 14% seen once. Stable disease denoted Graves' hyperthyroidism without ophthalmopathy progression within 18 months. As for this clonotype: Its antigen is currently unknown.

The receptor comes from a woman aged 40 to 50 with Graves' hyperthyroidism. The V call is TRBV19, the J call TRBJ1-5; a weak D match, TRBD1 (6 bases). Sequencing used blood. In DNA, the CDR3 is TGTGCCAGTAGTATAGGATTCGGGGGGGCCCGAGGGGAACCCCAGCATTTT. Its protein product is CASSIGFGGARGEPQHF.